These T cell receptor beta chains were read from a single sample in a study of identical twins. From the 5' RACE reads, TCRdb called clonotypes with MiXCR, one entry per CDR3 protein. Of approximately 500,000 distinct CDR3 sequences in the sample, around 15% are singletons; the top ten hold roughly 0.46%. This sample also belongs to another study, concerning yellow fever vaccine responses in identical twins.

Sequencing was performed on CD4+ T cells sorted from blood. Receptors were obtained from a woman aged 18-29 years in good health. CDR3s include the opening cysteine and the closing phenylalanine or tryptophan. The D gene is left open where the match is weak. For some rows the clone size is stated as once, few or many, or as a class when expanded; others skip it.

TGTGCCAGCAGTGTTGACAGGGGTGTCAATCAGCCCCAGCATTTT | CASSVDRGVNQPQHF | 15 | TRBV12-3/TRBV12-4 | TRBD1 | TRBJ1-5 | many
TGTGCCAGCAGCTTGGCCCATAACACTGAAGCTTTCTTT | CASSLAHNTEAFF | 13 | TRBV5-5 | . | TRBJ1-1 | .
TGTGCCAGCTGTTTTCTGGGGACTAGCGGGAAGAGCTCCTACGAGCAGTACTTC | CASCFLGTSGKSSYEQYF | 18 | TRBV11-2 | TRBD2 | TRBJ2-7 | .
TGCAGTGCTAGAAAAAAACAGGGGTTTTCCTACGAGCAGTACTTC | CSARKKQGFSYEQYF | 15 | TRBV20-1 | TRBD1 | TRBJ2-7 | .
TGCAGTGCTATTCTGGGGGGCCCCTACAATGAGCAGTTCTTC | CSAILGGPYNEQFF | 14 | TRBV20-1 | . | TRBJ2-1 | .
TGCAGCGTTGCAGGGGGCGCCGAGCAGTACTTC | CSVAGGAEQYF | 11 | TRBV29-1 | TRBD1 | TRBJ2-7 | .
TGCGCCAGCAGCTTGGCCCCCGGGACAGGCTATGGCTACACCTTC | CASSLAPGTGYGYTF | 15 | TRBV5-1 | TRBD1 | TRBJ1-2 | few
TGTGCCAGCACCGACGGACTAATCACAGATACGCAGTATTTT | CASTDGLITDTQYF | 14 | TRBV2 | . | TRBJ2-3 | many
TGTGCCAGCTCACCACTCTTACAGGGAAGCAATGGCTACACCTTC | CASSPLLQGSNGYTF | 15 | TRBV18 | . | TRBJ1-2 | few
TGTGCCAGCAGCTCGATGGGGTTTAAAGCTTTCTTT | CASSSMGFKAFF | 12 | TRBV12-3/TRBV12-4 | . | TRBJ1-1 | .
TGTGCCAGCAGCTTAGTAATGACGGGGGGGCGAGAGACCCAGTACTTC | CASSLVMTGGRETQYF | 16 | TRBV7-8 | TRBD2 | TRBJ2-5 | .
TGTGCCAGCAGCTTAGGGGCGGGGACAAGCTACAATGAGCAGTTCTTC | CASSLGAGTSYNEQFF | 16 | TRBV11-2 | . | TRBJ2-1 | .
TGCGCCAGCAGCCGAGCGGGAGCTGGCTACAATGAGCAGTTCTTC | CASSRAGAGYNEQFF | 15 | TRBV5-1 | TRBD2 | TRBJ2-1 | .
TGCGCCAGCAGCTTGGAGGCTAGCGACTACAATGAGCAGTTCTTC | CASSLEASDYNEQFF | 15 | TRBV5-1 | . | TRBJ2-1 | many
TGTGCCAGCAGCCAAATGAGGGGGCGCCGGGACACCGGGGAGCTGTTTTTT | CASSQMRGRRDTGELFF | 17 | TRBV3-1 | TRBD1 | TRBJ2-2 | .
TGTGCCAGCAGCACTGCGGGACTCGTGAGTTTGGAGCAGTTCTTC | CASSTAGLVSLEQFF | 15 | TRBV7-9 | . | TRBJ2-1 | few